The 3 T cell receptor beta chains in this list originate from one sample, sequenced in a study of blood T cell repertoires in COVID-19. Produced via immunoSEQ multiplex PCR; TCRdb's table is partial and in-frame only. The data contain roughly 450,000 clones, about 90% of them singletons. Sequenced sample: PBMCs or T cells enriched from blood (not recorded which). Source of these receptors: a man aged 18 to 29 who had recovered from COVID-19.

The CDR3 sequence: CASVGAGGGNEQFF. CDR3 nucleotide sequence: TGTGCCAGCGTGGGAGCGGGGGGCGGAAATGAGCAGTTCTTC. The chain combines TRBV2 with TRBJ2-1, with 9 nucleotides matching TRBD2. The CDR3 is 14 amino acids. Germline assignment: CDR1 SNHLY and CDR2 FYNNEI. V was pared by 8 bases and J by 7 bases, with 9 bases of the junction left unmatched.

V usage is TRBV7-8 and J usage is TRBJ2-1; D may be TRBD2 (5 bases). The CDR3 contains 14 residues. V was shortened by 5 bases and J by 3 bases, with 11 bases between the two germline ends. Germline V gene data show CDR1 as SGHVS and CDR2 as FQNEAQ. CDR3 amino acids: CASSPLAGYNEQFF. The CDR3 DNA reads as TGTGCCAGCAGCCCATTGGCGGGCTACAATGAGCAGTTCTTC.

The J gene is TRBJ2-5, the V gene TRBV7-9, with 9 bases aligning to TRBD2. Germline CDR1 reads SEHNR; CDR2 reads FQNEAQ (reference sequence). The CDR3 is 18 residues long. Germline trimming cut 4 bases from V and 1 base from J; bases unmatched to any gene: 13. The CDR3 sequence is CASSWREGVAKSQETQYF. The CDR3 DNA reads as TGTGCCAGCAGCTGGCGGGAGGGGGTCGCAAAAAGCCAAGAGACCCAGTACTTC.